A selection of T cell receptor beta chains follows, all from one sample in a study of blood T cell repertoires in COVID-19. Sequencing was performed with immunoSEQ multiplex PCR; in TCRdb, only in-frame clones are kept and a portion is missing. The table includes some 70,000 clones, roughly nine tenths detected once. The sample taken for sequencing was peripheral blood. Every receptor here comes from a man between 45 and 60 years old with active COVID-19. The CDR3 runs from the conserved cysteine through the conserved F or W. Each record gives: J gene, V gene, clone size, D gene, CDR3 protein, CDR3 DNA. D genes are given only for firm matches. Expanded clones are given a class, and other clones once, few, many or no size at all.

J: TRBJ1-6; V: TRBV5-6; size: NA; D: NA; CDR3: CASSWGRGAYNSPLHF; DNA: TGTGCCAGCAGCTGGGGGAGGGGTGCCTATAATTCACCCCTCCACTTT
J: TRBJ2-3; V: TRBV18; size: once; D: TRBD1; CDR3: CASSPQWDRVWDTQYF; DNA: TGTGCCAGCTCGCCACAGTGGGACAGGGTCTGGGATACGCAGTATTTT
J: TRBJ2-5; V: TRBV6-2/TRBV6-3; size: medium-sized; D: TRBD2; CDR3: CASSYWEGSKETQYF; DNA: TGTGCCAGCAGTTACTGGGAGGGTTCGAAAGAGACCCAGTACTTC
J: TRBJ1-6; V: TRBV13; size: NA; D: TRBD1; CDR3: CASSLGQGAAGWNSPLHF; DNA: TGTGCCAGCAGCTTAGGACAGGGGGCCGCTGGTTGGAATTCACCCCTCCACTTT
J: TRBJ2-7; V: TRBV9; size: once; D: NA; CDR3: CASSVGASSYEQYF; DNA: TGTGCCAGCAGCGTAGGGGCAAGCTCCTACGAGCAGTACTTC
J: TRBJ2-7; V: TRBV6-5; size: few; D: TRBD1; CDR3: CASSPHTGQPSF; DNA: TGTGCCAGCAGTCCTCACACGGGACAGCCGTCATTC
J: TRBJ2-5; V: TRBV7-6; size: NA; D: TRBD1; CDR3: CASSVGQGVRETQYF; DNA: TGTGCCAGCAGCGTGGGACAGGGTGTGCGGGAGACCCAGTACTTC
J: TRBJ1-1; V: TRBV19; size: NA; D: NA; CDR3: CASKGAEAFF; DNA: TGTGCCAGTAAAGGGGCTGAAGCTTTCTTT
J: TRBJ1-2; V: TRBV7-9; size: few; D: TRBD1; CDR3: CASSRGDSRSNYGYTF; DNA: TGTGCCAGCAGCCGAGGGGACAGCCGATCTAACTATGGCTACACCTTC
J: TRBJ2-3; V: TRBV6-6; size: NA; D: NA; CDR3: CASSEGPTDTQYF; DNA: TGTGCCAGCAGTGAGGGCCCGACAGATACGCAGTATTTT
J: TRBJ1-5; V: TRBV4-1; size: NA; D: NA; CDR3: CASSQGGTRVQPQHF; DNA: TGCGCCAGCAGCCAAGGCGGCACTAGGGTTCAGCCCCAGCATTTT
J: TRBJ2-1; V: TRBV9; size: NA; D: NA; CDR3: CASSVLSGTYNEQFF; DNA: TGTGCCAGCAGCGTATTGTCGGGGACCTACAATGAGCAGTTCTTC
J: TRBJ1-2; V: TRBV6-1; size: NA; D: NA; CDR3: CASSEALPVPGDYGYTF; DNA: TGTGCCAGCAGTGAAGCGCTTCCTGTCCCGGGGGATTATGGCTACACCTTC
J: TRBJ2-3; V: TRBV19; size: NA; D: NA; CDR3: CASSWGGARHTDTQYF; DNA: TGTGCCAGTAGTTGGGGAGGTGCTAGGCACACAGATACGCAGTATTTT
J: TRBJ2-3; V: TRBV11-2; size: NA; D: NA; CDR3: CASSLDLSDTQYF; DNA: TGTGCCAGCAGCTTAGATTTATCGGATACGCAGTATTTT
J: TRBJ2-5; V: TRBV5-1; size: NA; D: TRBD2; CDR3: CASSLVLAGAQETQYF; DNA: TGCGCCAGCAGCTTGGTGCTAGCGGGAGCCCAAGAGACCCAGTACTTC
J: TRBJ2-2; V: TRBV7-2; size: NA; D: NA; CDR3: CASSLHRRGSGNTGELFF; DNA: TGTGCCAGCAGCCTGCATCGGAGGGGCTCCGGGAACACCGGGGAGCTGTTTTTT
J: TRBJ2-1; V: TRBV3-1/TRBV3-2; size: NA; D: TRBD2; CDR3: CASSQGLAVRNEQFF; DNA: TGTGCCAGCAGCCAAGGACTAGCGGTGAGGAATGAGCAGTTCTTC
J: TRBJ2-5; V: TRBV11-2; size: NA; D: TRBD2; CDR3: CASSLDGAGGLTQYF; DNA: TGTGCCAGCAGCTTAGATGGCGCGGGGGGTTTGACCCAGTACTTC
J: TRBJ1-5; V: TRBV5-1; size: NA; D: NA; CDR3: CASSPAPGSFQPQHF; DNA: TGCGCCAGCAGTCCGGCGCCAGGGTCTTTTCAGCCCCAGCATTTT